A selection of T cell receptor beta chains follows, all from one sample in a study of cytomegalovirus exposure and HLA in healthy donors. Generated by immunoSEQ multiplex PCR, the TCRdb table keeps only in-frame clones and is missing some. The sample lists almost 75,000 clones, just under 85% occurring once. The sequenced sample consisted of PBMCs. The receptors shown here come from a man aged 25-45 years in good health and CMV-seronegative. Both conserved end residues are trimmed from each CDR3.

v_call cdr3_aa
TRBV5-1 ASSVSGTSGYEQY
TRBV4-3 ATAPGQGSYEQY
TRBV1 TSSQDLAGAADTQY
TRBV7-6 ASSLGGIIREQF
TRBV2 ASTLQLKSGNTIY
TRBV28 ASSFPVSNQPQH
TRBV30 AWSRTGGANVLT
TRBV7-3 ASSWGENTEAF
TRBV7-6 ASSLGGQGGYTDTQY
TRBV11-2 ASSLGPGGVRNQPQH
TRBV9 ASSIGQSLGGGYT
TRBV6-6 ASSTQGGTEAF
TRBV6-5 ASTNNKREQF
TRBV25-1 ASSRNYEQY
TRBV6-5 ASTWGGGGEQY
TRBV27 ASSLFGEPLGYT
TRBV5-6 ASSLGGGGPQH
TRBV27 ASSRDRETQY
TRBV5-4 ASSFAGRRVQETQY
TRBV5-4 ASSLWRGTGSDIQY
TRBV28 ASSPLGVIYGYT
TRBV4-3 ASSPLAGGLVEQY
TRBV27 ASSFSGGVVEQF
TRBV5-1 ASSYLAGGFLGETQY
TRBV7-8 ASSPGLAGGRFYNEQF
TRBV5-1 ASTDSLGGTGANTGELF
TRBV5-1 ASSLSGVGTDTQY
TRBV5-8 ASSRASGGEETQY
TRBV7-9 ASSLEGQGRNEQF
TRBV14 ASSQDFGKLSEQY
TRBV5-1 ASSLEVRTGPNYGYT
TRBV28 ASRTGSTYEQY
TRBV5-4 ASRSGTGGPIGELF
TRBV9 ASSPRTGFRGTEAF
TRBV4-2 ASSQDRTGSGANVLT
TRBV5-1 ASSLGTGRYGYT
TRBV14 ASSQGNEQGAYRWETQY